Below are 27 T cell receptor beta chains sequenced from a single sample in a study of OX40 agonist ivuxolimab in advanced cancers. TCRdb's copy holds only in-frame clones and misses some; the assay was immunoSEQ multiplex PCR. The sample has about 100,000 clones, roughly four fifths seen once. This sample comprised CD4+ or CD8+ T cells sorted from blood, obtained in a trial of the OX40 agonist ivuxolimab. These receptor sequences come from an adult with an advanced solid tumor such as melanoma, head and neck, liver or kidney cancer.

The chain is built from TRBV7-2 and TRBJ1-3; weak D call: TRBD1 (5 bases). Trimming stripped 2 bases from V and 3 bases from J, with 11 bases between. The CDR3 is 15 amino acids. CDR1 is SGHTA, CDR2 FQGNSA, per germline. CDR3 protein: CASSLTGDLGNTIYF. The CDR3 nucleotides are TGTGCCAGCAGCTTAACGGGGGACCTTGGAAACACCATATATTTT.

The chain carries TRBV19 and TRBJ2-5; 7 nucleotides align to TRBD2. Losses at the gene ends were 1 base for V and 2 bases for J; bases not matched to a gene: 4. This CDR3 has 15 amino acids. Germline V gene data show CDR1 as LNHDA and CDR2 as SQIVND (reference sequence). DNA of the CDR3: TGTGCCAGTAGTATAGGTATTAGCGGGCAAGAGACCCAGTACTTC. Its translation is CASSIGISGQETQYF.

The genes are TRBV7-2 and TRBJ2-3, with 7 positions matching TRBD1. Germline trimming cut 1 base from V and 3 bases from J; bases unmatched to any gene: 10. Germline V lookup: CDR1 SGHTA, CDR2 FQGNSA. This CDR3 has 17 amino acids. In nucleotides, the CDR3 is TGTGCCAGCAGCTTAGTAACCGGGGCAGGGGGAACAGATACGCAGTATTTT. Translated, it gives CASSLVTGAGGTDTQYF. The full variable domain, in which reference TRBV7-2 and TRBJ2-3 provide the parts outside the CDR3, is GAGVSQSPSNKVTEKGKDVELRCDPISGHTALYWYRQSLGQGLEFLIYFQGNSAPDKSGLPSDRFSAERTGGSVSTLTIQRTQQEDSAVYLCASSLVTGAGGTDTQYFGPGTRLTVL.

This clone was seen just once. The V call is TRBV18, the J call TRBJ2-5; D is uncertain. Deletions cut 3 bases from V and 1 base from J, with 6 bases between. The CDR3 runs to 13 residues. Germline CDR1 reads KGHSH; CDR2 reads LQKENI. CDR3 coding DNA: TGTGCCAGCTCACCGAATAGCCAAGAGACCCAGTACTTC. Protein: CASSPNSQETQYF.

The chain couples TRBV7-9 to TRBJ2-2; 7 bases are a match to TRBD1. Germline-derived CDR1 and CDR2 are SEHNR and FQNEAQ (reference sequence). The CDR3 consists of 16 residues. Unmatched junction bases numbered 8, after V lost 6 bases and J lost 1 base. CDR3 coding DNA: TGTGCCAGCAGGCTAGACAGGGTGAGGAACACCGGGGAGCTGTTTTTT. The encoded protein is CASRLDRVRNTGELFF.

With respect to this clone: Other DNA sequences in this specimen translate into the identical CDR3. The chain links TRBV6-5 to TRBJ1-1; maybe TRBD1 (5 bases). Germline values: CDR1 MNHEY, CDR2 SVGAGI. V was pared by 4 bases and J by 0 bases, with 9 bases between. This CDR3 comprises 14 residues. The CDR3, as DNA: TGTGCCAGCAGTTGGGCAGGGTTGAACACTGAAGCTTTCTTT. The encoded protein is CASSWAGLNTEAFF.

J is TRBJ1-2 and V is TRBV7-2, with D possibly TRBD1 on 5 matching bases. This CDR3 is 14 amino acids long. The V and J ends lost 4 bases and 8 bases respectively, with 17 bases between them. CDR1 is SGHTA, CDR2 FQGNSA, per germline. The CDR3 protein is CASSSGPYDNGYTF. The CDR3 DNA sequence: TGTGCCAGCAGCTCGGGACCTTATGACAACGGCTACACCTTC.

Turning to this clone: The sample has other DNA sequences that encode this CDR3 too. The rearrangement joins TRBV12-5 to TRBJ2-5; 10 bases fit TRBD2. The germline V gene encodes CDR1 LGHNT and CDR2 FRNRAP. After removal of 1 base from V and 5 bases from J, the junction contained 4 bases not matched to a gene. This CDR3 has 15 amino acids. In nucleotides, the CDR3 is TGTGCTAGTGGTTTGGGGACTAGCGGCAGGGAGACCCAGTACTTC. Amino acid sequence: CASGLGTSGRETQYF.

The chain joins TRBV9 to TRBJ2-5; TRBD1 matches 10 bases. The V and J ends lost 4 bases and 5 bases, in that order; junction bases with no gene match: 8. CDR1 and CDR2 (germline): SGDLS, YYNGEE. This CDR3 region has 15 residues. The CDR3, as DNA: TGTGCCAGCAGCCTAGGACAGGGGGAAACGGAGACCCAGTACTTC. It codes for CASSLGQGETETQYF. Together with reference TRBV9 and TRBJ2-5, the CDR3 gives the full variable domain: DSGVTQTPKHLITATGQRVTLRCSPRSGDLSVYWYQQSLDQGLQFLIQYYNGEERAKGNILERFSAQQFPDLHSELNLSSLELGDSALYFCASSLGQGETETQYFGPGTRLLVL.

This clone appeared once. V is TRBV7-2 and J is TRBJ1-6; D is unresolved. CDR1 is SGHTA and CDR2 is FQGNSA in the germline V gene. V was cut by 1 base and J by 3 bases, with 4 bases left in between. This CDR3 has 14 amino acids. In nucleotides, the CDR3 is TGTGCCAGCAGCTTAGGGGGCTATAATTCACCCCTCCACTTT. Translated, it gives CASSLGGYNSPLHF.

The V gene is TRBV4-1, the J gene TRBJ1-1, with 7 nucleotides matching TRBD1. CDR3 length: 14 amino acids. J gave up 11 bases and V 0 bases, and 9 bases lay outside the gene matches. Germline values: CDR1 MGHRA, CDR2 YSYEKL. Here the CDR3 reads CASSQELGQGVAFF. As DNA, the CDR3 is TGCGCCAGCAGCCAAGAATTAGGGCAGGGGGTGGCTTTCTTT.

J is TRBJ1-2 and V is TRBV6-4; no firm D call. Trimming took 7 bases from V and 6 from J, leaving 6 bases between them. The CDR3 consists of 10 residues. Germline loops: CDR1 MRHNA, CDR2 SNTAGT. In DNA form, the CDR3 reads TGTGCCAGCATGGGGAATGGCTACACCTTC. Its translation: CASMGNGYTF.

The gene calls are TRBV7-3 and TRBJ2-7; D remains ambiguous. There are 12 residues in the CDR3. Trimming removed 5 bases from V and 3 bases from J, with 8 bases in between. The germline gives CDR1 SGHTA, CDR2 FQGTGA. The chain's CDR3 is CASSPWNYEQYF. DNA for the CDR3: TGTGCCAGCAGCCCCTGGAACTACGAGCAGTACTTC.

The rearrangement uses TRBV19 and TRBJ1-4; D is ambiguous. Trimming took 4 bases from V and 3 from J, leaving 12 bases between them. CDR1 and CDR2 (germline): LNHDA, SQIVND (reference sequence). The CDR3 covers 15 residues. CDR3: CASSTQPDPNEKLFF. The CDR3 DNA reads TGTGCCAGTAGTACCCAACCGGACCCTAATGAAAAACTGTTTTTT.

V usage is TRBV29-1 and J usage is TRBJ2-2, with a possible D match to TRBD2 (6 bases). The V gene lost 5 bases and the J gene lost 4 bases, with 11 bases spanning the gap. This CDR3 spans 13 amino acids. The germline gives CDR1 SQVTM, CDR2 ANQGSEA. CDR3 DNA: TGCAGCGTTCGGGACTTTTTCACCGGGGAGCTGTTTTTT. It specifies CSVRDFFTGELFF.

This clone appeared a few times. The rearrangement links TRBV5-1 to TRBJ2-6; no firm D call. Germline loops: CDR1 SGHRS, CDR2 YFSETQ. The V gene lost 0 bases and the J gene lost 0 bases, with 7 bases spanning the gap. The CDR3 sequence is 16 residues long. The CDR3 protein is CASSLDSHSGANVLTF. DNA for the CDR3: TGCGCCAGCAGCTTGGACAGTCACTCTGGGGCCAACGTCCTGACTTTC.

V gene TRBV5-1 combines with J gene TRBJ1-1; tentative D call: TRBD1 (6 bases). Trimming removed 4 bases at V and 1 base at J, with 11 bases between. The CDR3 runs to 14 residues. The germline V gene encodes CDR1 SGHRS and CDR2 YFSETQ. CDR3 DNA sequence: TGCGCCAGCAGCGCACAGGGTTGGAACACTGAAGCTTTCTTT. It codes for CASSAQGWNTEAFF.

This rearrangement joins TRBV5-1 to TRBJ1-2; the match to TRBD1 covers 8 bases. The germline V gene encodes CDR1 SGHRS and CDR2 YFSETQ. This CDR3 is 13 amino acids long. The ends lost 4 bases at V and 5 bases at J; junction bases unmatched: 4. The CDR3 here is CASSAWTGYGYTF. In DNA form, the CDR3 reads TGCGCCAGCAGCGCCTGGACAGGGTATGGCTACACCTTC.

J is TRBJ1-1 and V is TRBV10-2; D unclear. Germline CDR1 WSHSY, CDR2 SAAADI. Deletions cut 5 bases from V and 1 base from J, with 8 bases between. The CDR3 is 13 amino acids. CDR3 protein: CASSSQRNTEAFF. DNA for the CDR3: TGCGCCAGCAGTTCCCAGAGGAACACTGAAGCTTTCTTT.

The J gene is TRBJ2-2, the V gene TRBV10-3; 14 nucleotides agree with TRBD2. Trimming took 6 bases from V and 6 from J; bases not matched to a gene: 3. CDR3 length: 15 residues. The germline gives CDR1 ENHRY, CDR2 SYGVKD. The CDR3, as DNA: TGTGCCATCAGCCCGACTAGCGGGGGGGCCGGGGAGCTGTTTTTT. Translating it yields CAISPTSGGAGELFF.

CDR3 sequence reads: CASSVGLDSQETQYF. The CDR3 DNA reads TGTGCCAGCAGCGTAGGGTTAGACTCCCAAGAGACCCAGTACTTC. This chain connects TRBV9 to TRBJ2-5; D remains ambiguous. V was shortened by 0 bases and J by 1 base, with 10 bases between the two germline ends. The CDR3 is 15 amino acids. Germline assignment: CDR1 SGDLS and CDR2 YYNGEE. The full variable domain, rest sourced from reference TRBV9 and TRBJ2-5, is DSGVTQTPKHLITATGQRVTLRCSPRSGDLSVYWYQQSLDQGLQFLIQYYNGEERAKGNILERFSAQQFPDLHSELNLSSLELGDSALYFCASSVGLDSQETQYFGPGTRLLVL.

This clone was counted between two and nine times. V gene TRBV6-5 combines with J gene TRBJ2-1; 10 bases fit TRBD2. CDR3 length: 14 residues. Trimming took 6 bases from V and 7 from J; bases not matched to a gene: 6. Germline CDR1 reads MNHEY; CDR2 reads SVGAGI. CDR3 nucleotide sequence: TGTGCCAGCAGCCCCAGCGGGGGGGAAAATGAGCAGTTCTTC. This sequence encodes CASSPSGGENEQFF.

The chain joins TRBV7-2 to TRBJ2-1; D is tentatively TRBD1 or TRBD2 (5 bases each). The CDR3 sequence is 13 residues long. CDR1 SGHTA and CDR2 FQGNSA come from the germline V gene. The V gene lost 5 bases and the J gene lost 7 bases, with 12 bases spanning the gap. This CDR3 reads CASSTPGGNEQFF. CDR3 in DNA: TGTGCCAGCAGCACTCCTGGGGGTAATGAGCAGTTCTTC.

The chain couples TRBV11-2 to TRBJ1-4, with D uncertain. The CDR3 has 13 residues. The ends were cut back, 5 bases at V and 4 bases at J, with 8 bases in the middle. The germline V gene encodes CDR1 SGHAT and CDR2 FQNNGV. The CDR3 DNA follows: TGTGCCAGCAGCCAAGGAAGTAATGAAAAACTGTTTTTT. This encodes CASSQGSNEKLFF.

This clone was seen once. The rearrangement uses TRBV19 and TRBJ2-7; perhaps TRBD2 as D (7 bases). V was cut by 5 bases and J by 1 base, with 18 bases left in between. The CDR3 totals 16 residues. Germline CDR1 reads LNHDA; CDR2 reads SQIVND (reference sequence). CDR3 loop: CASSPNLGGPSYEQYF. CDR3 coding DNA: TGTGCCAGTAGTCCTAACTTGGGGGGGCCTTCCTACGAGCAGTACTTC.

The CDR3 is CASSVTGVRTDTQYF. Written as DNA, the CDR3 is TGTGCCAGCAGCGTGACAGGGGTTCGCACAGATACGCAGTATTTT. The chain links TRBV9 to TRBJ2-3, with 8 bases that match TRBD1. The CDR3 is made up of 15 amino acids. Trimming took 2 bases from V and 1 from J; bases not matched to a gene: 3. Germline V lookup: CDR1 SGDLS, CDR2 YYNGEE.

The chain has TRBV19 and TRBJ1-1; 7 nucleotides align to TRBD1. V lost 6 bases, J lost 1 base, and 11 bases stayed unmatched. The germline gives CDR1 LNHDA, CDR2 SQIVND (reference sequence). This CDR3 contains 16 residues. The CDR3 DNA sequence: TGTGCCAGTAGGGAGAGGGGGCTGAGAGGGAACACTGAAGCTTTCTTT. Its translation: CASRERGLRGNTEAFF.